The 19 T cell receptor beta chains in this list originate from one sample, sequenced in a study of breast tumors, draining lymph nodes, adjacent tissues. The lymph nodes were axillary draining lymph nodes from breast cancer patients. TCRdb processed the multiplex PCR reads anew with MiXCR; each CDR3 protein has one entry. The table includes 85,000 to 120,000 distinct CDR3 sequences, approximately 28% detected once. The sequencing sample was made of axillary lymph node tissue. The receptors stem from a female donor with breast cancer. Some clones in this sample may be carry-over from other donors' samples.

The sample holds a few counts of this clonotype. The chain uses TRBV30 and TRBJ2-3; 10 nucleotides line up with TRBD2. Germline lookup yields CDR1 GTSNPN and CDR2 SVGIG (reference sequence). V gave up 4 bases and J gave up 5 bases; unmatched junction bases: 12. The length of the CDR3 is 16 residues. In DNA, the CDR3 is TGTGCCTGGACTTCCAGTGGATTAGCGGGAGGAGATACGCAGTATTTT. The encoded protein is CAWTSSGLAGGDTQYF.

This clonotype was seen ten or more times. The CDR3 reads CSASQGQGIQPQHF. Written as DNA, the CDR3 is TGCAGTGCTAGCCAGGGACAGGGGATCCAGCCCCAGCATTTT. V gene TRBV20-1 combines with J gene TRBJ1-5, with 10 bases that match TRBD1. Unmatched junction bases numbered 6, after V lost 3 bases and J lost 7 bases. The germline gives CDR1 DFQATT, CDR2 SNEGSKA (reference sequence). The CDR3 consists of 14 residues.

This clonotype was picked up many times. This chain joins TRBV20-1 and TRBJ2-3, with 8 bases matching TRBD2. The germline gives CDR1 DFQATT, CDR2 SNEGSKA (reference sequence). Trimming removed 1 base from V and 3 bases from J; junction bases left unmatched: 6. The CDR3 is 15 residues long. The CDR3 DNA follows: TGCAGTGCTAGAGGGGCTGGCGGGGGGACAGATACGCAGTATTTT. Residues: CSARGAGGGTDTQYF.

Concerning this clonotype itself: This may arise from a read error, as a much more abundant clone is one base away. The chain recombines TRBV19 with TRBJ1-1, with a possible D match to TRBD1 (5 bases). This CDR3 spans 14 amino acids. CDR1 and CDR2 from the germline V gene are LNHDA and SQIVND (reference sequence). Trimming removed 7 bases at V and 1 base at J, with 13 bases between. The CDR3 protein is CASTSRAWNTEAFF. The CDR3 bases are TGTGCCAGTACCTCCAGGGCCTGGAACACTGAAGCTTTCTTT.

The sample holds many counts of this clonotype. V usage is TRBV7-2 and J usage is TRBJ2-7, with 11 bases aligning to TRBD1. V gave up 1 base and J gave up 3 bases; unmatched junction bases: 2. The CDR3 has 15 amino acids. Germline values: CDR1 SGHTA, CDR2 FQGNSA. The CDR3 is CASSLGGTGGYEQYF. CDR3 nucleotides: TGTGCCAGCAGCTTAGGGGGGACAGGGGGCTACGAGCAGTACTTC. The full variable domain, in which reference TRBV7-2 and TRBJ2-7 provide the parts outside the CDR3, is GAGVSQSPSNKVTEKGKDVELRCDPISGHTALYWYRQSLGQGLEFLIYFQGNSAPDKSGLPSDRFSAERTGGSVSTLTIQRTQQEDSAVYLCASSLGGTGGYEQYFGPGTRLTVT.

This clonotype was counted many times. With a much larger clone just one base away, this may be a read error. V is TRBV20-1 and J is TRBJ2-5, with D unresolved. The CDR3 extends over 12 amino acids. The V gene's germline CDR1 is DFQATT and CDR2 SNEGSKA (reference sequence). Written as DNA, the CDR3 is TGCAGTGCGGGCCCCATCCAAGAGACCCCGTACTTC. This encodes CSAGPIQETPYF.

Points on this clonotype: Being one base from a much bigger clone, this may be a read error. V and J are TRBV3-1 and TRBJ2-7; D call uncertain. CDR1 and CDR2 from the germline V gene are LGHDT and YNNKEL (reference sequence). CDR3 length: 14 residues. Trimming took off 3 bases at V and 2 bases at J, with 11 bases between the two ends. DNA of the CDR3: TGTGCCAGCAGCCAGGTGCTCAACCCCTACGAGCAGTACTTC. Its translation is CASSQVLNPYEQYF.

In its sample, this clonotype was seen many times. The CDR3 DNA reads as TGTGCCAGCAGCTTGATGTATGGGGCCAATAATGAAAAACTGTTTTTT. Translated: CASSLMYGANNEKLFF. The V call is TRBV7-9, the J call TRBJ1-4; D might be TRBD1 (5 bases). Germline CDR1 reads SEHNR; CDR2 reads FQNEAQ (reference sequence). The CDR3 runs to 16 residues. The ends were cut back, 3 bases at V and 4 bases at J, with 15 bases in the middle.

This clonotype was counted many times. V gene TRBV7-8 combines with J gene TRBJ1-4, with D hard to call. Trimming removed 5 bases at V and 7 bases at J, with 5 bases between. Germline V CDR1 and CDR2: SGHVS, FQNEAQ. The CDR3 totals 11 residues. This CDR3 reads CASSSSEKLFF. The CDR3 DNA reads TGTGCCAGCAGCAGCAGTGAAAAACTGTTTTTT.

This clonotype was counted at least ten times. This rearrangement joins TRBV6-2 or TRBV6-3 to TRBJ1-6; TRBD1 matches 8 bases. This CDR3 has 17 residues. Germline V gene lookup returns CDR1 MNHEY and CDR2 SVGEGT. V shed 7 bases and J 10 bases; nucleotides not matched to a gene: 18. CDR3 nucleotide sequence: TGTGCCAGCACCTTAGGGGCAGGGGGCCCTCTCCGCTCACCCCTCCACTTT. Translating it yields CASTLGAGGPLRSPLHF.

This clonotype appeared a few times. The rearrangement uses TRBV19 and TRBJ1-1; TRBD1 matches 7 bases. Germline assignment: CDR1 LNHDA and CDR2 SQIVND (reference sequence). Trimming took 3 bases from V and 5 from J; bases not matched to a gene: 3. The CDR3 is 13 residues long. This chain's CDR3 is CASSMTGRTEAFF. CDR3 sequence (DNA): TGTGCCAGTAGTATGACAGGGAGGACTGAAGCTTTCTTT.

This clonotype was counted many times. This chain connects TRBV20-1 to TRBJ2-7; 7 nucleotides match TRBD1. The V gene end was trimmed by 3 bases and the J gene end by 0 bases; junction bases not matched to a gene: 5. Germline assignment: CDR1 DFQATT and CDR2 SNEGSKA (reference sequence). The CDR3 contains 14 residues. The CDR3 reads CSASVTGSSYEQYF. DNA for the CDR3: TGCAGTGCTAGTGTGACAGGGAGCTCCTACGAGCAGTACTTC.

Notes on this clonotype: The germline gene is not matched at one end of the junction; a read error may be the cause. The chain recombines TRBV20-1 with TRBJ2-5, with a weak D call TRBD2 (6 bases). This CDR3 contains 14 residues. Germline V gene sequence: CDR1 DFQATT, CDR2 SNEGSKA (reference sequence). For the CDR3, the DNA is TGCAGTGCTAGCTTACTAGCCGAAGGAGAGACCCAATACTTC. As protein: CSASLLAEGETQYF.

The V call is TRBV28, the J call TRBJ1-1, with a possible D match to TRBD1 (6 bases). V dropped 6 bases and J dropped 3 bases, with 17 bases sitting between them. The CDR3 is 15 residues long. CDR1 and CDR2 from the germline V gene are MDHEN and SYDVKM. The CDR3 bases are TGTGCCAGCAGACCCTGGTACAGGGAAGACACTGAAGCTTTCTTT. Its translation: CASRPWYREDTEAFF.

In nucleotides, the CDR3 is TGTGCCAGCTCACGATACACCGGGGAGCTGTTTTTT. Translation gives CASSRYTGELFF. The V call is TRBV18, the J call TRBJ2-2; D gene unclear. The CDR3 totals 12 residues. With 4 bases removed from V and 3 bases from J, the gap between germline ends came to 3 bases. Germline V gene sequence: CDR1 KGHSH, CDR2 LQKENI.

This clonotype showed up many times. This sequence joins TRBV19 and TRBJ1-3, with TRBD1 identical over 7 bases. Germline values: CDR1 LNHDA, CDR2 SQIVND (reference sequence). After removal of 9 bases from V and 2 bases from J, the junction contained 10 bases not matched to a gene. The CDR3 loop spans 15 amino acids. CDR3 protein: CARPDRQGTGNTIYF. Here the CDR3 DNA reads TGTGCCAGACCGGACAGGCAAGGAACTGGAAACACCATATATTTT.

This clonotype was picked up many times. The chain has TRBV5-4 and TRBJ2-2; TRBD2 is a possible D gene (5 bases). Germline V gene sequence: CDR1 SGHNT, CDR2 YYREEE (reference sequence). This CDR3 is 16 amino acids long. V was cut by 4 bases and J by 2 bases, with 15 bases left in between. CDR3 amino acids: CASSGSEALNTGELFF. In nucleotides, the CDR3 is TGTGCCAGCAGCGGGTCGGAGGCCCTAAACACCGGGGAGCTGTTTTTT. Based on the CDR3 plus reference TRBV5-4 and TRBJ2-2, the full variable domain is ETGVTQSPTHLIKTRGQQVTLRCSSQSGHNTVSWYQQALGQGPQFIFQYYREEENGRGNFPPRFSGLQFPNYSSELNVNALELDDSALYLCASSGSEALNTGELFFGEGSRLTVL.

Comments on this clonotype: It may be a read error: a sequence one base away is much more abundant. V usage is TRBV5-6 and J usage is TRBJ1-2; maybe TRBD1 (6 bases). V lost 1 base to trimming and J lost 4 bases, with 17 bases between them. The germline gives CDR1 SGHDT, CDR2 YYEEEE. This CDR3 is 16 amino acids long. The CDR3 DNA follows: TGTGCCAGCAGCTTGTGGACAGCGACCCTTGGCTATGGCTACACCTTC. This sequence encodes CASSLWTATLGYGYTF. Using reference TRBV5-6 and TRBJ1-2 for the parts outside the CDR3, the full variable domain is DAGVTQSPTHLIKTRGQQVTLRCSPKSGHDTVSWYQQALGQGPQFIFQYYEEEERQRGNFPDRFSGHQFPNYSSELNVNALLLGDSALYLCASSLWTATLGYGYTFGSGTRLTVV.

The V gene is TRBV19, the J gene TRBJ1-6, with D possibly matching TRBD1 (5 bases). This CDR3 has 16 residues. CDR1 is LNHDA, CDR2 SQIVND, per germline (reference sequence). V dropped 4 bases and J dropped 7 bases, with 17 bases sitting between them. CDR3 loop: CASSNPRGIENSPLHF. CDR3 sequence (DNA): TGTGCCAGTAGTAACCCACGGGGGATAGAAAATTCACCCCTCCACTTT.